Each of the 24 T cell receptor beta chains below was sequenced from the same sample in a study of shared clonotypes between healthy human individuals. Clones were read by immunoSEQ multiplex PCR, and TCRdb kept only the in-frame ones, dropping some. Among under 2.5 million clones, around 90% were seen once, and the ten largest hold approximately 0.41%. Source material: naive CD4+ T cells from PBMCs. The subset denotes: CD45RA+ positively selected. Receptor source: a man aged 18 to 30 in good health. Some clones in this sample may be carry-over from other donors' samples.

This clone appeared a single time. J is TRBJ2-1 and V is TRBV5-1; TRBD2 agrees at 9 bases. CDR3 length: 15 residues. With 4 bases clipped from V and 5 bases from J, the junction kept 7 bases outside the gene matches. The germline CDR1 and CDR2 sequences are SGHRS and YFSETQ. The CDR3 region is CASSPRLAENNEQFF. CDR3 nucleotide sequence: TGCGCCAGCAGCCCCCGACTAGCGGAAAACAATGAGCAGTTCTTC.

This rearrangement joins TRBV27 to TRBJ2-7; D ambiguous. Germline lookup yields CDR1 MNHEY and CDR2 SMNVEV (reference sequence). The CDR3 covers 14 residues. V was trimmed by 0 bases and J by 0 bases, leaving 6 bases between them. This CDR3 is CASSLSPFSYEQYF. For the CDR3, the DNA is TGTGCCAGCAGTTTATCCCCTTTCTCCTACGAGCAGTACTTC.

This chain joins TRBV7-2 and TRBJ2-4; D gene unclear. Trimming took off 3 bases at V and 0 bases at J, with 18 bases between the two ends. From germline, CDR1 is SGHTA and CDR2 FQGNSA. The CDR3 is 18 residues long. The CDR3 reads CASSFPPTQSLAKNIQYF. The DNA of the CDR3 is TGTGCCAGCAGCTTTCCCCCGACCCAATCCCTAGCCAAAAACATTCAGTACTTC.

This clone was observed once. The CDR3 protein is CASVRAGTGGGRTDTQYF. DNA of the CDR3: TGTGCCAGCGTTAGGGCCGGGACAGGGGGAGGACGCACAGATACGCAGTATTTT. V gene TRBV2 combines with J gene TRBJ2-3; 11 bases match TRBD1. CDR1 and CDR2 (germline): SNHLY, FYNNEI. V lost 8 bases and J lost 1; bases outside the gene matches: 14. CDR3 length: 18 amino acids.

The genes are TRBV6-1 and TRBJ1-1, with 7 bases fitting TRBD1. The junction had 6 bases not matched to a gene; V was cut back by 8 bases and J by 0 bases. CDR3 size: 14 residues. Germline lookup yields CDR1 MNHNS and CDR2 SASEGT. CDR3 nucleotide sequence: TGTGCCAGCTTCCTGGGACAGATGAACACTGAAGCTTTCTTT. Translated, it gives CASFLGQMNTEAFF.

The chain couples TRBV7-8 to TRBJ2-7; D is uncertain. The ends were cut back, 0 bases at V and 1 base at J, with 10 bases in the middle. The CDR3 has 15 residues. CDR1 SGHVS and CDR2 FQNEAQ come from the germline V gene. The CDR3 DNA is TGTGCCAGCAGCTTAGCAGCACAGCCATCCTACGAGCAGTACTTC. As protein: CASSLAAQPSYEQYF.

The sample holds one count of this clone. V usage is TRBV5-1 and J usage is TRBJ2-2, with 7 bases matching TRBD1. In germline, CDR1 is SGHRS, CDR2 YFSETQ. V lost 4 bases and J lost 4; bases outside the gene matches: 7. This CDR3 contains 15 residues. The DNA of the CDR3 is TGCGCCAGCAGCGTTGACAGGGTTGGCACCGGGGAGCTGTTTTTT. This gives the protein CASSVDRVGTGELFF.

The chain is built from TRBV2 and TRBJ2-2, with TRBD1 matching 8 bases. With V trimmed by 6 bases and J by 4 bases, 4 bases remained unmatched. From germline, CDR1 is SNHLY and CDR2 FYNNEI. This CDR3 has 14 residues. The CDR3 loop reads CASRPDRVTGELFF. CDR3 bases: TGTGCCAGCAGGCCGGACAGGGTCACCGGGGAGCTGTTTTTT.

This chain links TRBV6-1 with TRBJ2-2; unclear D gene. CDR3 length: 12 amino acids. Germline V gives CDR1 MNHNS, CDR2 SASEGT. The ends were cut back, 1 base at V and 6 bases at J, with 3 bases in the middle. Written as DNA, the CDR3 is TGTGCCAGCAGTGAAGAAGCCGGGGAGCTGTTTTTT. Translating gives CASSEEAGELFF.

The V and J genes are TRBV9 and TRBJ2-5; possible D gene TRBD1, 6 bases. There are 16 residues in the CDR3. Trimming pared 1 base from V and 1 base from J, leaving 14 bases between. Germline values: CDR1 SGDLS, CDR2 YYNGEE. Here the CDR3 DNA reads TGTGCCAGCAGCGTATTCGGCGAGGGGGTCCAAGAGACCCAGTACTTC. It encodes CASSVFGEGVQETQYF. Full variable domain (remainder filled in from reference TRBV9 and TRBJ2-5): DSGVTQTPKHLITATGQRVTLRCSPRSGDLSVYWYQQSLDQGLQFLIQYYNGEERAKGNILERFSAQQFPDLHSELNLSSLELGDSALYFCASSVFGEGVQETQYFGPGTRLLVL.

The gene calls are TRBV7-2 and TRBJ1-5; a weak D match, TRBD1 (5 bases). This CDR3 is built from 15 residues. Per germline, CDR1 SGHTA and CDR2 FQGNSA. V lost 4 bases to trimming and J lost 4 bases, with 14 bases between them. DNA of the CDR3: TGTGCCAGCAGCTCTGAGGGGAGGGCTAATCAGCCCCAGCATTTT. Translated: CASSSEGRANQPQHF.

The chain has TRBV29-1 and TRBJ2-1; D uncertain. The CDR3 is 14 amino acids. Germline-derived CDR1 and CDR2 are SQVTM and ANQGSEA. The V gene lost 1 base and the J gene lost 4 bases, with 11 bases spanning the gap. DNA for the CDR3: TGCAGCGTTGAAGGGGCGGACGCTTACAATGAGCAGTTCTTC. Translated: CSVEGADAYNEQFF.

The CDR3 DNA reads as TGTGCCAGCCTTGGCCACAGCAGCCTAGCGGGAGGGTTCCTCTACTACGAGCAGTACTTC. The encoded protein is CASLGHSSLAGGFLYYEQYF. The chain joins TRBV28 to TRBJ2-7, with 12 bases fitting TRBD2. Germline CDR1 is MDHEN and CDR2 is SYDVKM. The ends lost 8 bases at V and 3 bases at J; junction bases unmatched: 23. CDR3 length equals 20 residues.

V and J are TRBV4-2 and TRBJ1-2, with D tentatively TRBD1 (5 bases). Germline V gene data show CDR1 as LGHNA and CDR2 as YNFKEQ. The CDR3 contains 16 residues. Trimming pared 0 bases from V and 5 bases from J, leaving 16 bases between. The CDR3 coding sequence is TGTGCCAGCAGCCAAGATCGGGGAGGGGTGATATATGGCTACACCTTC. This codes for CASSQDRGGVIYGYTF.

The J gene is TRBJ2-3, the V gene TRBV6-1; the D is unclear. Germline V gives CDR1 MNHNS, CDR2 SASEGT. The CDR3 covers 13 residues. V was shortened by 2 bases and J by 2 bases, with 5 bases between the two germline ends. The CDR3 region is CASSETDTDTQYF. CDR3 sequence (DNA): TGTGCCAGCAGTGAAACGGACACAGATACGCAGTATTTT.

The V gene is TRBV15, the J gene TRBJ1-1, with 7 bases aligning to TRBD1. CDR1 is LNHNV, CDR2 YYDKDF, per germline (reference sequence). The J segment lost 12 bases and the V segment lost 0 bases, leaving 4 bases of the junction unmatched. The CDR3 loop spans 12 amino acids. This CDR3 is CATSRDRGQPFF. The DNA of the CDR3 is TGTGCCACCAGCAGAGATAGGGGGCAGCCTTTCTTT.

The chain has TRBV5-1 and TRBJ1-2; 9 positions agree with TRBD1. The germline gives CDR1 SGHRS, CDR2 YFSETQ. J gave up 3 bases and V 4 bases, and 10 bases lay outside the gene matches. The CDR3 has 16 amino acids. CDR3 region: CASSQKQGAFDYGYTF. The CDR3 nucleotides read TGCGCCAGCAGCCAAAAACAGGGGGCGTTTGACTATGGCTACACCTTC. Full variable domain (missing parts from reference TRBV5-1 and TRBJ1-2): KAGVTQTPRYLIKTRGQQVTLSCSPISGHRSVSWYQQTPGQGLQFLFEYFSETQRNKGNFPGRFSGRQFSNSRSEMNVSTLELGDSALYLCASSQKQGAFDYGYTFGSGTRLTVV.

This clone occurred once. V usage is TRBV18 and J usage is TRBJ1-5; D gene unclear. CDR1 is KGHSH and CDR2 is LQKENI in the germline V gene. V lost 2 bases to trimming and J lost 3 bases, with 8 bases between them. The CDR3 runs to 14 residues. CDR3 amino acids: CASSPSGTNQPQHF. As DNA, the CDR3 is TGTGCCAGCTCACCATCGGGTACCAATCAGCCCCAGCATTTT.

The chain combines TRBV5-1 with TRBJ1-2; D gene unclear. Germline values: CDR1 SGHRS, CDR2 YFSETQ. V was pared by 4 bases and J by 2 bases, with 15 bases between. The CDR3 length is 15 residues. CDR3 sequence reads: CASSEQSGQNYGYTF. As DNA, the CDR3 is TGCGCCAGCAGCGAACAATCGGGTCAGAACTATGGCTACACCTTC.

A single count supports this clone. The genes are TRBV28 and TRBJ2-3, with 13 bases fitting TRBD2. Per germline, CDR1 MDHEN and CDR2 SYDVKM. The V segment lost 5 bases and the J segment 6 bases; nucleotides outside the gene matches: 5. CDR3 size: 15 residues. The CDR3 loop is CASSDGLAGADTQYF. In nucleotides, the CDR3 is TGTGCCAGCAGTGACGGACTAGCGGGAGCTGATACGCAGTATTTT.

The J gene is TRBJ2-3, the V gene TRBV5-1; no reliable D call. The CDR3 is made up of 15 amino acids. With 7 bases removed from V and 4 bases from J, the gap between germline ends came to 19 bases. In germline, CDR1 is SGHRS, CDR2 YFSETQ. CDR3 protein: CASSSLKRLSDTQYF. CDR3 in DNA: TGCGCCAGCTCCTCCCTTAAAAGACTTTCAGATACGCAGTATTTT.

V and J are TRBV30 and TRBJ1-1; D gene uncertain. The CDR3 is 11 residues long. V lost 1 base and J 7 bases, leaving 7 bases between the germline ends. CDR1 GTSNPN and CDR2 SVGIG come from the germline V gene (reference sequence). The CDR3 DNA reads as TGTGCCTGGAGTGCCACCGGTGAAGCTTTCTTT. Translated: CAWSATGEAFF.

This clone appeared once. This chain joins TRBV5-4 and TRBJ2-7; D is perhaps TRBD2 (6 bases). The length of the CDR3 is 15 residues. Deletions cut 3 bases from V and 1 base from J, with 14 bases between. CDR1 is SGHNT and CDR2 is YYREEE in the germline V gene (reference sequence). CDR3 sequence: CASSSLAERSYEQYF. Written as DNA, the CDR3 is TGTGCCAGCAGCTCACTAGCCGAAAGGTCCTACGAGCAGTACTTC.

The chain uses TRBV11-3 and TRBJ2-3; 10 positions agree with TRBD2. Germline V gene sequence: CDR1 SGHNT, CDR2 YENEEA. This CDR3 is 16 amino acids long. J lost 5 bases, V lost 3 bases, and 8 bases had no gene match. CDR3 loop: CASSFGLAGVKDTQYF. CDR3 nucleotides: TGTGCCAGCAGCTTTGGTCTAGCGGGAGTTAAAGATACGCAGTATTTT. Drawing the rest from reference TRBV11-3 and TRBJ2-3, the complete variable domain is EAGVVQSPRYKIIEKKQPVAFWCNPISGHNTLYWYLQNLGQGPELLIRYENEEAVDDSQLPKDRFSAERLKGVDSTLKIQPAELGDSAVYLCASSFGLAGVKDTQYFGPGTRLTVL.